The clone carrying this T cell receptor (beta chain) was detected only a few times. Antigen: not known. A 5'RACE template-switching step, the method used to make TCR cDNA, added a universal primer site and UMIs. TCRdb re-called the 5' RACE reads through MiXCR, storing one row per CDR3 protein. The data hold about 260,000 distinct CDR3 sequences, with 5.2% observed a single time. This sample is drawn from a study of T cells after yellow fever vaccination. Findings of the study overall: A weaker but faster secondary response was observed, peaking on day 5 versus 15. Detected again after the booster were most primary-vaccination clones, at 95% to 96% CD4 and 70% to 90% CD8.

CDR1 is SGHDN and CDR2 is FVKESK in the germline V gene. Trimming took 3 bases from V and 8 from J; bases not matched to a gene: 12. The CDR3 is 16 amino acids. This receptor was identified in a man between 18 and 29 years old who received the YFV17D yellow fever vaccine. The chain uses TRBV14 and TRBJ2-1; 8 positions agree with TRBD1. Sequencing was performed on CD4+ T cells sorted from PBMCs, taken on the day of the yellow fever booster vaccination. CDR3 amino acids: CASSHPDREVLHEQFF. In DNA form, the CDR3 reads TGTGCCAGCAGCCATCCGGACAGGGAGGTTCTCCATGAGCAGTTCTTC.